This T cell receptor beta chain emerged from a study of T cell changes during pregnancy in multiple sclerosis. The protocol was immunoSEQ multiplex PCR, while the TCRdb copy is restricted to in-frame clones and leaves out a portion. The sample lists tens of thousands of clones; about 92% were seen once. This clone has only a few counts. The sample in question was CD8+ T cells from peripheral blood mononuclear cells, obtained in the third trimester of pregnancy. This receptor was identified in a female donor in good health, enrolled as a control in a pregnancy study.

This chain's CDR3 is CASSVIRAANTEAFF. Here the CDR3 DNA reads TGTGCCAGTAGCGTCATCAGGGCGGCGAACACTGAAGCTTTCTTT. This sequence joins TRBV19 and TRBJ1-1; TRBD1 is a possible D gene (5 bases). V shed 6 bases and J shed 1 base, with 15 bases lying between them. CDR3 length equals 15 residues. Germline V gene lookup returns CDR1 LNHDA and CDR2 SQIVND (reference sequence). Filled out from reference TRBV19 and TRBJ1-1, the complete variable domain reads DGGITQSPKYLFRKEGQNVTLSCEQNLNHDAMYWYRQDPGQGLRLIYYSQIVNDFQKGDIAEGYSVSREKKESFPLTVTSAQKNPTAFYLCASSVIRAANTEAFFGQGTRLTVV.